This TCR beta chain stems from a study of blood T cell repertoires in COVID-19. This clone appeared once. CDR1 SGHTS and CDR2 YDEGEE come from the germline V gene. This CDR3 region has 12 residues. J lost 12 bases, V lost 0 bases, and 1 base had no gene match. Generated by immunoSEQ multiplex PCR, the TCRdb table keeps only in-frame clones and is missing some. The sample has 190,000 or so clones; roughly 90% are singletons. The sample was PBMCs or T cells enriched from blood (not recorded which). The clonotype originates from a woman aged 18-35 years who had recovered from COVID-19. This chain links TRBV5-8 with TRBJ2-1; 9 bases are a match to TRBD1. The CDR3 DNA reads as TGTGCCAGCAGCTTGGGGACAGGGGCGCAGTTCTTC. Amino acids: CASSLGTGAQFF.